Sequencing of this T cell receptor (beta chain) was carried out in a study of cytomegalovirus exposure and HLA in healthy donors. V gave up 3 bases and J gave up 8 bases, with 10 bases separating them. This CDR3 region has 12 residues. The germline V gene has CDR1 LGHNA and CDR2 YNFKEQ. Generated by immunoSEQ multiplex PCR, the TCRdb table keeps only in-frame clones and is missing some. Among 150,000 to 200,000 clones listed, around 87% were seen once. The sequenced material came from PBMCs. The rearrangement joins TRBV4-2 to TRBJ1-1, with D unclear. This TCR came from a woman in her 30s in good health and CMV-seronegative. The CDR3 DNA follows: TGTGCCAGCAGCCAGGCACCAGGAGAAGCTTTCTTT. It yields the protein CASSQAPGEAFF.